This entry features one TCR beta chain sequence. The antigen is unknown. The CDR3 contains 15 residues. The V segment lost 7 bases and the J segment 10 bases; nucleotides outside the gene matches: 14. Germline V gives CDR1 SNHLY, CDR2 FYNNEI. This specimen belongs to a study of CD4 T cells in relation to SARS-CoV-2 and coronaviruses. The unexposed donors gave CD4+ T cells in about 2011-2019, prior to COVID-19. Isolation of CD4+ T cells took place after approximately eleven days in culture. The repertoire was sequenced with immunoSEQ multiplex PCR; TCRdb's copy has only in-frame clones and lacks some. This table has around 24,000 clones, 76% appearing once.

This clonotype was sampled from a human donor in good health. Material: CD4+ T cells from PBMCs, cultured in vitro. The J gene is TRBJ2-7, the V gene TRBV2, with TRBD1 matching over 12 bases. CDR3 protein: CASIPGTGGWMEQYF. As DNA, the CDR3 is TGTGCCAGCATTCCGGGGACAGGGGGCTGGATGGAACAGTACTTC.